The 15 T cell receptor beta chains below all came from one sample that was sequenced in a study of neurological immune-mediated disorders. MiXCR, applied by TCRdb to the 5' RACE reads, yields one record per CDR3 protein. The table has more than 45,000 distinct CDR3 sequences, around 3.9% seen once. Sample: PBMCs. These receptors came from a man aged 25-45 years with multiple sclerosis.

This clonotype was recorded at least ten times. The chain has TRBV6-1 and TRBJ2-2; TRBD1 matches 7 bases. Germline V lookup: CDR1 MNHNS, CDR2 SASEGT. This CDR3 is built from 14 residues. V was clipped by 4 bases and J by 6 bases; unmatched bases: 5. The CDR3: CASSAKDRSGELFF. In nucleotides, the CDR3 is TGTGCCAGCAGTGCGAAGGACAGGTCCGGGGAGCTGTTTTTT.

This clonotype was recorded at least ten times. The gene calls are TRBV12-3 or TRBV12-4 and TRBJ1-1; TRBD1 might be the D (5 bases). Between the trimmed V and J ends, which lost 6 bases and 4 bases, there was a span of 12 bases. CDR3 size: 13 residues. The CDR3 nucleotides are TGTGCCAGCAGCCCGACAGAAAGCACTGAAGCTTTCTTT. It translates to CASSPTESTEAFF.

The table lists this clonotype with many counts. This chain connects TRBV7-9 to TRBJ2-1, with 8 bases that match TRBD1. The CDR3 contains 16 residues. Unmatched junction bases numbered 10, after V lost 0 bases and J lost 9 bases. CDR1 is SEHNR and CDR2 is FQNEAQ in the germline V gene (reference sequence). CDR3 protein: CASSLAPWQGAGEQFF. Here the CDR3 DNA reads TGTGCCAGCAGCTTAGCCCCGTGGCAGGGGGCAGGTGAGCAGTTCTTC. The variable domain in full, with the rest retrieved from reference TRBV7-9 and TRBJ2-1, is DTGVSQNPRHKITKRGQNVTFRCDPISEHNRLYWYRQTLGQGPEFLTYFQNEAQLEKSRLLSDRFSAERPKGSFSTLEIQRTEQGDSAMYLCASSLAPWQGAGEQFFGPGTRLTVL.

This clonotype was picked up many times. The chain has TRBV29-1 and TRBJ2-1; perhaps TRBD2 as D (5 bases). The CDR3 contains 13 residues. In germline, CDR1 is SQVTM, CDR2 ANQGSEA. The ends were cut back, 5 bases at V and 6 bases at J, with 14 bases in the middle. The CDR3: CSVNPASGNEQFF. For the CDR3, the DNA is TGCAGCGTTAACCCCGCAAGCGGCAATGAGCAGTTCTTC.

The chain uses TRBV20-1 and TRBJ1-5, with D tentatively TRBD1 (6 bases). The CDR3 is 17 residues long. Germline CDR1 reads DFQATT; CDR2 reads SNEGSKA (reference sequence). V dropped 0 bases and J dropped 2 bases, with 17 bases sitting between them. The chain's CDR3 is CSARDPRGHGGNQPQHF. CDR3 in DNA: TGCAGTGCTAGAGATCCCCGGGGACACGGGGGCAATCAGCCCCAGCATTTT.

This clonotype occurred many times. The chain couples TRBV20-1 to TRBJ1-1; TRBD1 aligns across 12 bases. The CDR3 contains 15 residues. From germline, CDR1 is DFQATT and CDR2 SNEGSKA (reference sequence). The CDR3 nucleotides are TGCAGCGGCCCAGGGACAGGGGGCTCGGGCACTGAAGCTTTCTTT. Amino acid sequence: CSGPGTGGSGTEAFF.

This clonotype came up many times. J is TRBJ2-7 and V is TRBV19; 7 positions match TRBD2. Germline V CDR1 and CDR2: LNHDA, SQIVND (reference sequence). CDR3 length: 14 residues. Trimming cost V 5 bases and J 2 bases; bases outside gene matches: 6. CDR3 DNA: TGTGCCAGTAGTGGGCAGGGAGGGCCCTACGAGCAGTACTTC. Translating it yields CASSGQGGPYEQYF.

This clonotype was observed at least ten times. V usage is TRBV7-3 and J usage is TRBJ2-7; D is undetermined. From germline, CDR1 is SGHTA and CDR2 FQGTGA. V gave up 1 base and J gave up 3 bases, with 13 bases separating them. CDR3 length: 15 amino acids. The CDR3 sequence is CASSLRIHFDYEQYF. The CDR3 nucleotides read TGTGCCAGCAGCTTAAGGATACACTTTGACTACGAGCAGTACTTC.

This clonotype has a count of ten or more. The J gene is TRBJ1-2, the V gene TRBV2; D possibly corresponds to TRBD1 (5 bases). V was clipped by 7 bases and J by 8 bases, with 14 bases between them. Germline-derived CDR1 and CDR2 are SNHLY and FYNNEI. This CDR3 spans 12 amino acids. This CDR3 reads CASIRPGDGYTF. The CDR3 coding sequence is TGTGCCAGCATCAGACCGGGGGACGGCTACACCTTC.

This clonotype has a count of ten or more. The genes are TRBV20-1 and TRBJ1-5; 8 bases line up with TRBD1. This CDR3 spans 14 amino acids. Germline V gene sequence: CDR1 DFQATT, CDR2 SNEGSKA (reference sequence). V gave up 1 base and J gave up 7 bases; unmatched junction bases: 6. CDR3 protein: CSARAGQGGQPQHF. In DNA form, the CDR3 reads TGCAGTGCTAGAGCCGGACAGGGAGGACAGCCCCAGCATTTT.

The V call is TRBV3-1, the J call TRBJ2-7; D is possibly TRBD1 or TRBD2 (5 bases each). CDR1 LGHDT and CDR2 YNNKEL come from the germline V gene (reference sequence). CDR3 length: 13 residues. Trimming removed 0 bases from V and 12 bases from J, with 15 bases in between. The CDR3 coding sequence is TGTGCCAGCAGCCAAGATAGGGGCCTAGCTGTGTACTTC. This sequence encodes CASSQDRGLAVYF.

This clonotype was counted at least ten times. The chain has TRBV28 and TRBJ1-1; no firm D call. The CDR3 extends over 14 amino acids. Germline lookup yields CDR1 MDHEN and CDR2 SYDVKM. V was cut by 3 bases and J by 6 bases, with 14 bases left in between. The CDR3: CASSFVGFRAEAFF. The CDR3 bases are TGTGCCAGCAGTTTCGTAGGGTTTCGCGCTGAAGCTTTCTTT.

There are many counts of this clonotype. This chain uses TRBV10-2 with TRBJ2-2; D may be TRBD2 (5 bases). Looked up from germline, CDR1 is WSHSY and CDR2 is SAAADI. The CDR3 sequence is 11 residues long. Between the trimmed V and J ends, which lost 6 bases and 8 bases, there was a span of 7 bases. CDR3 sequence (DNA): TGCGCCAGCAGGGGAGTGGGGGAGCTGTTTTTT. It encodes CASRGVGELFF.

Ten or more counts support this clonotype. This chain uses TRBV20-1 with TRBJ1-2, with D perhaps matching TRBD1 (5 bases). This CDR3 contains 13 residues. Between the trimmed V and J ends, which lost 3 bases and 7 bases, there was a span of 15 bases. Germline lookup yields CDR1 DFQATT and CDR2 SNEGSKA (reference sequence). Here the CDR3 DNA reads TGCAGTGCTAGTCCAGGGCCAACGGGTGGCTACACCTTC. It yields the protein CSASPGPTGGYTF.

With regard to this clonotype: It may be a read error: a sequence one base away is much more abundant. The genes are TRBV20-1 and TRBJ2-7, with D unresolved. Germline-derived CDR1 and CDR2 are DFQATT and SNEGSKA (reference sequence). The V end was cut by 2 bases, the J end by 0 bases, with 8 bases between. The CDR3 spans 13 residues. The DNA for the CDR3 is TGCAGTGCTAGATCCAAAGGCTCCTACGAGCAGTACTTC. It is translated as CSARSKGSYEQYF.